A selection of T cell receptor beta chains follows, all from one sample in a study of cytomegalovirus exposure and HLA in healthy donors. The method was immunoSEQ multiplex PCR; TCRdb's version includes in-frame clones alone and lacks a portion of them. The data contain 150,000 to 200,000 clones, roughly 84% of them singletons. The sequencing sample was made of PBMCs. Every receptor here comes from a girl in the first two years of life in good health and CMV-seronegative. The CDR3 runs from the conserved cysteine through the conserved F or W. D genes are given only for firm matches. Expanded clones get a size class; other rows say once, few or many, or leave the size out.

J	V	size	D	DNA	CDR3
TRBJ2-1	TRBV9	-	TRBD2	TGTGCCAGCAGCGTAGGCGGGAGCGGCTCCTACAATGAGCAGTTCTTC	CASSVGGSGSYNEQFF
TRBJ2-5	TRBV5-1	-	-	TGCGCCAGCAGCTGGGGGGAAGAGACCCAGTACTTC	CASSWGEETQYF
TRBJ2-5	TRBV2	-	TRBD2	TGTGCCAGCAGGGGAGCGGGGGGGAGGGAGACCCAGTACTTC	CASRGAGGRETQYF
TRBJ1-5	TRBV9	-	TRBD1	TGTGCCAGCAGCCGGGACAGGGACGATCAGCCCCAGCATTTT	CASSRDRDDQPQHF
TRBJ2-1	TRBV10-3	-	-	TGTGCCATCAGTGCATTGGAGGGAGAGCAGTTCTTC	CAISALEGEQFF
TRBJ2-3	TRBV6-5	-	-	TGTGCCAGCAGTTACTCGGTCGCGCAGGGAGGAGATACGCAGTATTTT	CASSYSVAQGGDTQYF
TRBJ1-6	TRBV21-1	-	-	TGTGCCAGCAGGCCGGGTTTCGATAATTCACCCCTCCACTTT	CASRPGFDNSPLHF
TRBJ1-6	TRBV6-5	-	TRBD1	TGTGCCAGCAGGACAGGGGATGGCTATAATTCACCCCTCCACTTT	CASRTGDGYNSPLHF
TRBJ1-1	TRBV10-2	-	-	TGCGCCAGCAGTCAGGGAGAAGCTTTCTTT	CASSQGEAFF
TRBJ2-3	TRBV2	-	TRBD2	TGTGCCAGTAAAAACCGGACTAGCGGGAGTCGGCAGTATTTT	CASKNRTSGSRQYF
TRBJ1-2	TRBV2	-	-	TGTGCCAGCCTGAGGGGGTACTCCCCCGCTTTCTATGGCTACACCTTC	CASLRGYSPAFYGYTF
TRBJ2-1	TRBV6-6	-	TRBD2	TGTGCCAGCAATCCGGGACTAGCGGGGGGGCAAGGGCAGTTCTTC	CASNPGLAGGQGQFF
TRBJ1-1	TRBV6-1	-	-	TGTGCCAGCAGCTACCGGGGTCGGGTCACTGAAGCTTTCTTT	CASSYRGRVTEAFF
TRBJ2-1	TRBV19	-	-	TGTGCCAGTAGCATAGGGTTATACAGGGAGAGTTACAATGAGCAGTTCTTC	CASSIGLYRESYNEQFF
TRBJ1-4	TRBV2	-	TRBD1	TGTGCCAGCGAGGGGGCGAGTAACCGAATTGGAGAAAAACTGTTTTTT	CASEGASNRIGEKLFF
TRBJ2-7	TRBV19	-	TRBD1	TGTGCCAGTGGATTTGGACAGGAGGCTTCCGAGCAGTACTTC	CASGFGQEASEQYF
TRBJ1-1	TRBV5-1	-	-	TGCGCCAGCACCTGGGGTGGGGCCATAGAGAACACTGAAGCTTTCTTT	CASTWGGAIENTEAFF
TRBJ2-2	TRBV19	-	TRBD2	TGTGCCAGCCGACCCATCCCGCGGACTAGCGGGGCCGGGGAGCTGTTTTTT	CASRPIPRTSGAGELFF
TRBJ1-2	TRBV5-1	-	-	TGCGCCAGCAGCCCGGACGGCGGGGAGGTTGGCTACACCTTC	CASSPDGGEVGYTF
TRBJ1-2	TRBV4-2	-	TRBD1	TGTGCCAGCAGCCAAGGGGACAGCTATGGCTACACCTTC	CASSQGDSYGYTF
TRBJ1-6	TRBV27	-	-	TGTGCCAGCAGTTTACGGAGGGAAGACTCACCCCTCCACTTT	CASSLRREDSPLHF
TRBJ2-7	TRBV13	-	TRBD2	TGTGCCAGCAGTTCCAAGGGACTAGCGAACTCCTACGAGCAGTACTTC	CASSSKGLANSYEQYF
TRBJ2-1	TRBV9	-	-	TGTGCCAGCAGCGTAGGCGGGGGCGCCCCTTTCAATGAGCAGTTCTTC	CASSVGGGAPFNEQFF
TRBJ2-3	TRBV19	-	TRBD2	TGTGCCAGTAGTATGATCAGCGGGGGGGCTGATACGCAGTATTTT	CASSMISGGADTQYF
TRBJ1-2	TRBV7-2	few	TRBD1	TGTGCCAGCAGCCTGGTGGGACAGGGGGTTGGCTACACCTTC	CASSLVGQGVGYTF
TRBJ1-5	TRBV19	-	-	TGTGCCAGTATCGGACAGCCCAATCAGCCCCAGCATTTT	CASIGQPNQPQHF
TRBJ2-1	TRBV30	-	-	TGTGCCTGGTTTGGAGGGTTTAACAATGAGCAGTTCTTC	CAWFGGFNNEQFF
TRBJ2-1	TRBV5-1	-	TRBD1	TGCGCCAGCAGCTGGGGACAGGGGGCCTACAGTGAGCAGTTCTTC	CASSWGQGAYSEQFF
TRBJ1-5	TRBV28	-	-	TGTGCCAGCAGTTTCTCGGAGCAGCCCCAGCATTTT	CASSFSEQPQHF
TRBJ2-1	TRBV15	-	-	TGTGCCACCAGCAGACAGGTATCCTACAATGAGCAGTTCTTC	CATSRQVSYNEQFF
TRBJ1-1	TRBV5-1	-	TRBD1	TGCGCCAGCAGCTCTGGACAGGGTTGGGCTACTGAAGCTTTCTTT	CASSSGQGWATEAFF
TRBJ1-1	TRBV5-1	-	TRBD1	TGCGCCAGCAGCTTGGCAATGACAGGGTTGGACACTGAAGCTTTCTTT	CASSLAMTGLDTEAFF
TRBJ2-3	TRBV9	-	TRBD2	TGTGCCAGCAGCGTAGACGGGGACTACACAGATACGCAGTATTTT	CASSVDGDYTDTQYF
TRBJ2-5	TRBV4-1	-	-	TGCGCCAGCAGCCAAGAAAGGACTACACAAGAGACCCAGTACTTC	CASSQERTTQETQYF
TRBJ1-2	TRBV23-1	-	-	TGCGCCAGCAGTCCACGGAGGGACGATGGCTACACCTTC	CASSPRRDDGYTF
TRBJ2-3	TRBV5-1	-	-	TGCGCCAGCAGCTTGAGTGCCGGAGATACGCAGTATTTT	CASSLSAGDTQYF
TRBJ1-5	TRBV6-1	-	-	TGTGCCAGCGATACAGGCCAGCCCCAGCATTTT	CASDTGQPQHF
TRBJ2-7	TRBV2	few	TRBD1	TGTGCCAGCAGGGGAAGGTTTGGACAGGGGATTAACGAGCAGTACTTC	CASRGRFGQGINEQYF
TRBJ1-4	TRBV7-8	-	-	TGTGCCAGCAGCAACCGCGGTCTGACTAATGAAAAACTGTTTTTT	CASSNRGLTNEKLFF
TRBJ1-4	TRBV2	-	-	TGTGCCAGCGCGGGTGTAACTAATGAAAAACTGTTTTTT	CASAGVTNEKLFF
TRBJ2-1	TRBV7-9	-	-	TGTTCCAGCAGCACAAAAACTAGGACTGAGCAGTTCTTC	CSSSTKTRTEQFF
TRBJ1-1	TRBV4-1	-	-	TGCGCCAGCAGCCAAGATCGTAACAGCCTGAACACTGAAGCTTTCTTT	CASSQDRNSLNTEAFF
TRBJ1-6	TRBV5-4	-	TRBD1	TGTGCCAGCAGCTCTGGACAGGGGCCACGGGATTCACCCCTCCACTTT	CASSSGQGPRDSPLHF
TRBJ2-1	TRBV2	-	-	TGTGCCAGCCACCGGGACATCTACAATGAGCAGTTCTTC	CASHRDIYNEQFF
TRBJ2-3	TRBV9	-	-	TGTGCCAGCAGCTCCCGACCAGGGGTAACAGATACGCAGTATTTT	CASSSRPGVTDTQYF
TRBJ2-7	TRBV18	-	TRBD2	TGTGCCAGCTCACCCTCTAGCGGGGGCTACGAGCAGTACTTC	CASSPSSGGYEQYF
TRBJ1-1	TRBV30	few	-	TGTGCCTGGAGTAAGGGAGGGGCAGACTTGAACACTGAAGCTTTCTTT	CAWSKGGADLNTEAFF
TRBJ2-1	TRBV9	-	-	TGTGCCAGCAGCGATAACCTAAGGGTGGAGGGCAATGAGCAGTTCTTC	CASSDNLRVEGNEQFF
TRBJ2-3	TRBV6-5	once	TRBD1	TGTGCCAGCAGTTCCCCGGGACAGGGCACAGATACGCAGTATTTT	CASSSPGQGTDTQYF
TRBJ1-1	TRBV5-4	-	TRBD1	TGTGCCAGCAGCTTGGGAGGGGACAGGGGGAACACTGAAGCTTTCTTT	CASSLGGDRGNTEAFF
TRBJ1-5	TRBV4-1	-	-	TGCGCCAGCAGCCAAGAAAGCAGGGGAGATCAGCCCCAGCATTTT	CASSQESRGDQPQHF